The rows below give T cell receptor beta chains drawn from one sample of a study of T cells after yellow fever vaccination. TCRdb re-called the 5' RACE reads through MiXCR, storing one row per CDR3 protein. The sample has about 300,000 distinct CDR3 sequences, around 7% seen once. Here the sequenced sample was PBMCs, taken 35 to 50 days after the first yellow fever vaccination. Receptors were obtained from a man in his late teens or twenties who received the YFV17D yellow fever vaccine. Each CDR3 is given without its conserved first and last residue.

j_call v_call cdr3_aa
TRBJ2-1 TRBV20-1 SARTPDRGLLNEQF
TRBJ2-1 TRBV12-3/TRBV12-4 ASSETSSYNEQF
TRBJ2-1 TRBV7-2 ASSAGGALRNNEQF
TRBJ2-3 TRBV19 ASKELAGGPTPDTQY
TRBJ2-5 TRBV23-1 ASSQRLAGAQETQY
TRBJ2-3 TRBV5-1 ASSRSRTSSDTQY
TRBJ2-1 TRBV6-4 ASSDSGTNEQF
TRBJ2-4 TRBV6-5 ASSNHPRGGAKNIQY
TRBJ2-1 TRBV5-1 ASRPRQDYNEQF
TRBJ2-3 TRBV15 ATRQGSTDTQY
TRBJ2-2 TRBV15 ATSRYRDTHDTGELF
TRBJ1-5 TRBV20-1 SAVSGNQPQH
TRBJ1-2 TRBV12-3/TRBV12-4 ASSLSLYGYT
TRBJ2-1 TRBV14 ASSTYNEQF
TRBJ2-3 TRBV5-1 ASTKVSTDTQY
TRBJ1-5 TRBV19 ASRPTGREGQPQH